This T cell receptor (beta chain) was identified during a study of regulatory T cells in long-lasting Graves disease. CDR3-region Arm-PCR and iRepertoire HTBI primers produced the TCR beta libraries. As processed by the authors: Across all samples, approximately 68 TRBV segments and 15 or so TRBJ segments were identified. TCRdb reprocessed the multiplex PCR reads via MiXCR and lists one record per CDR3 protein. These V and J calls originate from TCRdb's pipeline instead of the authors' own analysis. The sample holds a few hundred thousand distinct CDR3 sequences, approximately 23% seen once. Indicated time point: persistent/refractory GD, antithyroid drugs over 5 years with positive TRAb. PBMC RNA was the source of the TCR library. One endocrinology department in Xi'an, China, was where patients came from. V was trimmed by 6 bases and J by 2 bases, leaving 12 bases between them. Germline V gene sequence: CDR1 MRHNA, CDR2 SNTAGT. This CDR3 is 14 amino acids long.

A word on this clonotype: What it binds is unknown.

Study results and caveats: When disease was persistent, TRBV28, TRBJ1-2 and TRBJ2-5 were the favored segments.

This chain joins TRBV6-4 and TRBJ2-3, with D possibly being TRBD1 (6 bases). The source is a middle-aged woman with Graves disease. Sequencing used peripheral blood mononuclear cells (PBMCs), obtained when the disease was refractory, from a patient treated with antithyroid drugs. The chain's CDR3 is CASRPGQPTDTQYF. As DNA, the CDR3 is TGTGCCAGCAGACCGGGACAACCCACAGATACGCAGTATTTT.